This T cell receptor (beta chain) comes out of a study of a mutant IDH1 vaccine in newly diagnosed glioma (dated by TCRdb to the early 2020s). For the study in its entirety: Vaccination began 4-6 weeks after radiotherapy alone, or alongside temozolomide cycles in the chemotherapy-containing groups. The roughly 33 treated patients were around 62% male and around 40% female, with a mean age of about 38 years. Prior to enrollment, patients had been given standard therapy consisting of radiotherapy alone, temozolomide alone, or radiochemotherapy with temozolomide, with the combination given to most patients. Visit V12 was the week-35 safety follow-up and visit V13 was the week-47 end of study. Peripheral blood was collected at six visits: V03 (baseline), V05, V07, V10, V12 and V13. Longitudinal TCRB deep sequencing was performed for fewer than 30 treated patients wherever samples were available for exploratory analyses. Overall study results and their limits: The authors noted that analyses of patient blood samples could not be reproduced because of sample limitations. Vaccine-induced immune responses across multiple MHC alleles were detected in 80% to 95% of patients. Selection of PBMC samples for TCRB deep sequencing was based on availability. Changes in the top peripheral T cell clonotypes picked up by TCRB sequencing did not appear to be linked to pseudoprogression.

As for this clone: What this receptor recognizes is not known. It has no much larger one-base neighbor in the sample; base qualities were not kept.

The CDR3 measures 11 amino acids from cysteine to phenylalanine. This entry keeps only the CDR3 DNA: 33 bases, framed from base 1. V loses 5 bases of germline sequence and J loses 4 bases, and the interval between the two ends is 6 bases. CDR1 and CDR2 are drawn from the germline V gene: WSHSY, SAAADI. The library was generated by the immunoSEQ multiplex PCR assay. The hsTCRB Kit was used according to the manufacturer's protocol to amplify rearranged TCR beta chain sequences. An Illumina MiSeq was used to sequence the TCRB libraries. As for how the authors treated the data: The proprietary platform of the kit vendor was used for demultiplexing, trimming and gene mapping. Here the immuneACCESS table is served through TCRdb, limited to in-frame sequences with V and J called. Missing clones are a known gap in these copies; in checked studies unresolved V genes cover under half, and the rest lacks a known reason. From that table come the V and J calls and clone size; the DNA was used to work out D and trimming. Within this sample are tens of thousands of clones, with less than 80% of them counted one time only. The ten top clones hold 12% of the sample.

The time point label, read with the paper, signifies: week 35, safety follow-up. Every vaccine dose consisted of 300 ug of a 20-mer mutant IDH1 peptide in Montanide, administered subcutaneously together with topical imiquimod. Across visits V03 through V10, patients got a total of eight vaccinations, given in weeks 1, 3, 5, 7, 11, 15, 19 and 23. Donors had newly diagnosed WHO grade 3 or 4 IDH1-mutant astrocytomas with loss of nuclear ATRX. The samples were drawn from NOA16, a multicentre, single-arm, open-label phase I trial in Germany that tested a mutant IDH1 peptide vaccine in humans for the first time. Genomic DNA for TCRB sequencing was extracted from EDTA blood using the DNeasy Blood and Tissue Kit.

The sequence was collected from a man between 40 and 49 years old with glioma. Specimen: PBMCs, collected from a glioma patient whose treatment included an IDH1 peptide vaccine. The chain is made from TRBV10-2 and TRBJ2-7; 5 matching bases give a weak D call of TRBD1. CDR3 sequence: CASSQGYEQYF. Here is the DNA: TGCGCCAGCAGTCAGGGATACGAGCAGTACTTC.